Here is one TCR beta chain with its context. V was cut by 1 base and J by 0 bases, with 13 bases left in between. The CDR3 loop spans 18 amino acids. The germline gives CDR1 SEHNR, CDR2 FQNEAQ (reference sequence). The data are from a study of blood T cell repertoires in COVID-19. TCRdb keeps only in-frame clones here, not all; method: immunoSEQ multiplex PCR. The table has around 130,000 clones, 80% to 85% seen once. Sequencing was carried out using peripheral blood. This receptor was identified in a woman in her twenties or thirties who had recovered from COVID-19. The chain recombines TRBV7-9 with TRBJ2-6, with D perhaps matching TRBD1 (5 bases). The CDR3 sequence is CASSLVRTPSSGANVLTF. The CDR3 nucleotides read TGTGCCAGCAGCTTAGTTCGGACACCCAGCTCTGGGGCCAACGTCCTGACTTTC. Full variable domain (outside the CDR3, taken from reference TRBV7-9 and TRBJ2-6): DTGVSQNPRHKITKRGQNVTFRCDPISEHNRLYWYRQTLGQGPEFLTYFQNEAQLEKSRLLSDRFSAERPKGSFSTLEIQRTEQGDSAMYLCASSLVRTPSSGANVLTFGAGSRLTVL.